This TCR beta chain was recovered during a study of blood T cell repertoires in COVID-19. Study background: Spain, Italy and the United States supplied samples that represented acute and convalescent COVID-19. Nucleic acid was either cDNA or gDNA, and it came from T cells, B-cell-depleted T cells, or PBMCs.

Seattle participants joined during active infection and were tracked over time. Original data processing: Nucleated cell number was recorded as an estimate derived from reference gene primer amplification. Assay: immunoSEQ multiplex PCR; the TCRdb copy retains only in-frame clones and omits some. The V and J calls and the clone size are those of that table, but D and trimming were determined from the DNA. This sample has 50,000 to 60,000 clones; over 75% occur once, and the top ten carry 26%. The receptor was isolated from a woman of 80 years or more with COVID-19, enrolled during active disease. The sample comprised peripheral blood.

CDR3 sequence (DNA): TGTGCCAGCAGTAACGAACAGGGGAGGAGAACCGGGGAGCTGTTTTTT. The encoded protein is CASSNEQGRRTGELFF. The V call is TRBV27, the J call TRBJ2-2; D may be TRBD1 (7 bases). In germline, CDR1 is MNHEY, CDR2 SMNVEV (reference sequence). V gave up 5 bases and J gave up 5 bases, with 18 bases separating them. This CDR3 has 16 residues.